Sequencing of this T cell receptor (beta chain) was carried out in a study of blood T cell repertoires in COVID-19. Across the whole study: Samples taken during acute and convalescent COVID-19 were collected in the United States, Italy and Spain. PBMCs, B-cell-depleted T cells, or T cells provided the cDNA or gDNA that made up the material.

Per the study methods: Using reference gene primer amplification, nucleated cell counts were estimated. Data came from immunoSEQ multiplex PCR; TCRdb stores just in-frame clones and leaves some out. V, J and clone size reflect that table, while D and trimming were determined from the DNA. The sample records roughly 59,000 clones, 80% to 90% being singletons. On this clone: One end of the junction fails to match germline, which may point to a read error.

The CDR3 loop spans 16 amino acids. CDR1 is MGHRA, CDR2 YSYEKL, per germline. Sequencing was done on a sample of peripheral blood. This TCR was recovered from a man at least 80 years old with acute or convalescent COVID-19. The chain links TRBV4-1 to TRBJ2-4; 8 nucleotides line up with TRBD2. The CDR3 nucleotides read TGCGCCAGCAGCCAAGATTTATCGAGGGGCGCGGGGGGTCGGAACTTC. Amino acids: CASSQDLSRGAGGRNF.